These T cell receptor beta chains were read from a single sample in a study of CD8 T cells in ankylosing spondylitis. Each CDR3 protein is one row after TCRdb ran MiXCR on the 5' RACE reads. The repertoire holds 200,000 to 250,000 distinct CDR3 sequences, approximately 24% seen once, with about 6.9% in the top ten. The sequenced sample was blood, either unsorted or a sorted T cell fraction (not recorded which). These receptor sequences come from a male donor with ankylosing spondylitis or in good health (not recorded which). CDR3s include the opening cysteine and the closing phenylalanine or tryptophan. D genes are given only for firm matches. Some rows mark clone size as missing; the rest say once, few, many or name a class of expanded clone.

j_call: TRBJ2-5; d_call: NA; clone_size: once; v_call: TRBV7-6; cdr3_aa: CASSLDVTGTGLTQYF; cdr3_nt: TGTGCCAGCAGCTTAGACGTGACAGGGACTGGGCTAACCCAGTACTTC
j_call: TRBJ2-1; d_call: NA; clone_size: NA; v_call: TRBV20-1; cdr3_aa: CSAPNGGYSYNEQFF; cdr3_nt: TGCAGTGCTCCAAACGGGGGTTACTCCTACAATGAGCAGTTCTTC
j_call: TRBJ2-2; d_call: NA; clone_size: many; v_call: TRBV7-3; cdr3_aa: CASSRDKPGELFF; cdr3_nt: TGTGCCAGCAGCCGAGACAAGCCCGGGGAGCTGTTTTTT
j_call: TRBJ2-3; d_call: TRBD2; clone_size: many; v_call: TRBV7-2; cdr3_aa: CASSRRTSGRAVDTQYF; cdr3_nt: TGTGCCAGCAGCCGAAGGACTAGCGGGAGGGCCGTGGATACGCAGTATTTT
j_call: TRBJ1-2; d_call: NA; clone_size: many; v_call: TRBV4-1; cdr3_aa: CASSQDSTGTGGFGYGYTF; cdr3_nt: TGCGCCAGCAGCCAAGATTCCACGGGAACTGGTGGTTTCGGCTATGGCTACACCTTC
j_call: TRBJ1-1; d_call: NA; clone_size: few; v_call: TRBV20-1; cdr3_aa: CSARQGAVNTEAFF; cdr3_nt: TGCAGTGCTAGACAGGGAGCCGTGAACACTGAAGCTTTCTTT
j_call: TRBJ2-1; d_call: NA; clone_size: many; v_call: TRBV5-1; cdr3_aa: CASSLRGLEQFF; cdr3_nt: TGCGCCAGCAGCTTGCGAGGTCTTGAGCAGTTCTTC
j_call: TRBJ1-1; d_call: NA; clone_size: many; v_call: TRBV6-5; cdr3_aa: CASSYSGGNTEAFF; cdr3_nt: TGTGCCAGCAGTTACTCTGGGGGAAACACTGAAGCTTTCTTT
j_call: TRBJ2-1; d_call: NA; clone_size: many; v_call: TRBV4-3; cdr3_aa: CASSPIGGVQFF; cdr3_nt: TGCGCCAGCAGCCCTATAGGGGGGGTGCAGTTCTTC
j_call: TRBJ1-1; d_call: NA; clone_size: few; v_call: TRBV6-5; cdr3_aa: CASSYRVDGTEAFF; cdr3_nt: TGTGCCAGCAGTTACAGGGTGGATGGCACTGAAGCTTTCTTT
j_call: TRBJ1-5; d_call: TRBD1; clone_size: many; v_call: TRBV5-1; cdr3_aa: CASSDGTGDQPQHF; cdr3_nt: TGCGCCAGCTCAGACGGGACAGGGGATCAGCCCCAGCATTTT
j_call: TRBJ2-7; d_call: NA; clone_size: many; v_call: TRBV3-1; cdr3_aa: CASSQEPARGQYF; cdr3_nt: TGTGCCAGCAGCCAAGAACCCGCCCGAGGGCAGTACTTC
j_call: TRBJ2-1; d_call: NA; clone_size: NA; v_call: TRBV7-2; cdr3_aa: CASSSNHRYNEQFF; cdr3_nt: TGTGCCAGCAGCTCGAACCACCGTTACAATGAGCAGTTCTTC
j_call: TRBJ2-2; d_call: NA; clone_size: many; v_call: TRBV4-3; cdr3_aa: CASSQEGAAYTGELFF; cdr3_nt: TGCGCCAGCAGCCAAGAGGGAGCAGCCTACACCGGGGAGCTGTTTTTT
j_call: TRBJ1-4; d_call: NA; clone_size: NA; v_call: TRBV29-1; cdr3_aa: CSAYGDPNEKLFF; cdr3_nt: TGCAGCGCCTACGGGGACCCCAATGAAAAACTGTTTTTT
j_call: TRBJ2-6; d_call: NA; clone_size: many; v_call: TRBV5-1; cdr3_aa: CASSLIALQPSGANVLTF; cdr3_nt: TGCGCCAGCAGCTTGATAGCCCTCCAGCCCTCTGGGGCCAACGTCCTGACTTTC
j_call: TRBJ2-2; d_call: TRBD2; clone_size: many; v_call: TRBV20-1; cdr3_aa: CSASDRLAGGKNTGELFF; cdr3_nt: TGCAGTGCTAGTGACCGACTAGCGGGAGGGAAGAACACCGGGGAGCTGTTTTTT
j_call: TRBJ1-5; d_call: TRBD1; clone_size: many; v_call: TRBV11-1; cdr3_aa: CASSLTPRQGHSNQPQHF; cdr3_nt: TGTGCCAGCAGCTTAACCCCCAGACAGGGGCACTCTAATCAGCCCCAGCATTTT
j_call: TRBJ2-5; d_call: NA; clone_size: many; v_call: TRBV20-1; cdr3_aa: CSARGWMLQETQYF; cdr3_nt: TGCAGTGCTAGAGGGTGGATGCTCCAAGAGACCCAGTACTTC
j_call: TRBJ2-1; d_call: TRBD2; clone_size: NA; v_call: TRBV6-1; cdr3_aa: CASRKPGLIYNEQFF; cdr3_nt: TGTGCCAGCAGAAAACCGGGACTAATATACAATGAGCAGTTCTTC
j_call: TRBJ2-7; d_call: TRBD2; clone_size: many; v_call: TRBV10-3; cdr3_aa: CAISESVAGGYEQYF; cdr3_nt: TGTGCCATCAGTGAGTCGGTTGCGGGGGGCTACGAGCAGTACTTC
j_call: TRBJ1-1; d_call: TRBD1; clone_size: NA; v_call: TRBV20-1; cdr3_aa: CSARDGGGRAEAFF; cdr3_nt: TGCAGTGCTAGAGATGGAGGGGGCCGAGCTGAAGCTTTCTTT
j_call: TRBJ1-4; d_call: TRBD1; clone_size: many; v_call: TRBV29-1; cdr3_aa: CSVKPSGQNEKLFF; cdr3_nt: TGCAGCGTTAAACCTTCGGGACAGAATGAAAAACTGTTTTTT
j_call: TRBJ2-1; d_call: NA; clone_size: many; v_call: TRBV20-1; cdr3_aa: CSAGPMNEQFF; cdr3_nt: TGCAGTGCGGGCCCTATGAATGAGCAGTTCTTC
j_call: TRBJ1-2; d_call: NA; clone_size: many; v_call: TRBV29-1; cdr3_aa: CSVETGYGYTF; cdr3_nt: TGCAGCGTTGAAACAGGATATGGCTACACCTTC
j_call: TRBJ1-3; d_call: NA; clone_size: many; v_call: TRBV5-1; cdr3_aa: CASSSAGEVKGNTIYF; cdr3_nt: TGCGCCAGCAGTTCTGCAGGGGAGGTGAAAGGAAACACCATATATTTT
j_call: TRBJ2-1; d_call: NA; clone_size: many; v_call: TRBV4-2; cdr3_aa: CASSQDAYNEQFF; cdr3_nt: TGTGCCAGCAGCCAAGACGCATACAATGAGCAGTTCTTC
j_call: TRBJ2-3; d_call: TRBD2; clone_size: many; v_call: TRBV5-1; cdr3_aa: CASKREIADTQYF; cdr3_nt: TGCGCCAGCAAGCGGGAGATCGCAGATACGCAGTATTTT
j_call: TRBJ2-2; d_call: TRBD2; clone_size: NA; v_call: TRBV29-1; cdr3_aa: CSVRTGTSGYTGELFF; cdr3_nt: TGCAGCGTAAGGACCGGGACTAGCGGATACACCGGGGAGCTGTTTTTT
j_call: TRBJ1-5; d_call: NA; clone_size: many; v_call: TRBV12-3/TRBV12-4; cdr3_aa: CASSFRDTAGQPQHF; cdr3_nt: TGTGCCAGCAGTTTCCGGGACACGGCGGGTCAGCCCCAGCATTTT
j_call: TRBJ1-2; d_call: NA; clone_size: few; v_call: TRBV29-1; cdr3_aa: CSVGEGTPDYGYTF; cdr3_nt: TGCAGCGTTGGAGAGGGGACTCCTGACTATGGCTACACCTTC
j_call: TRBJ2-7; d_call: TRBD2; clone_size: once; v_call: TRBV5-5; cdr3_aa: CASGTTSGAYEQYF; cdr3_nt: TGTGCCAGCGGAACGACTAGCGGGGCCTACGAGCAGTACTTC
j_call: TRBJ2-3; d_call: TRBD2; clone_size: NA; v_call: TRBV20-1; cdr3_aa: CSARATSVSTDTQYF; cdr3_nt: TGCAGTGCTAGGGCCACTAGCGTTTCGACAGATACGCAGTATTTT
j_call: TRBJ2-1; d_call: NA; clone_size: many; v_call: TRBV7-2; cdr3_aa: CASSLKGINEQFF; cdr3_nt: TGTGCCAGCAGCTTAAAGGGGATCAATGAGCAGTTCTTC
j_call: TRBJ2-2; d_call: NA; clone_size: many; v_call: TRBV7-9; cdr3_aa: CASSLGPSFLNTGELFF; cdr3_nt: TGTGCCAGCAGCCTCGGTCCCAGCTTCTTAAACACCGGGGAGCTGTTTTTT
j_call: TRBJ2-2; d_call: NA; clone_size: many; v_call: TRBV12-3/TRBV12-4; cdr3_aa: CASRLTGELFF; cdr3_nt: TGTGCCAGCAGGCTTACCGGGGAGCTGTTTTTT
j_call: TRBJ2-1; d_call: NA; clone_size: many; v_call: TRBV5-1; cdr3_aa: CASSLATSNNEQFF; cdr3_nt: TGCGCCAGCAGCTTGGCGACTAGTAACAATGAGCAGTTCTTC
j_call: TRBJ1-5; d_call: TRBD1; clone_size: many; v_call: TRBV5-1; cdr3_aa: CASSEGQGLGQPQHF; cdr3_nt: TGCGCCAGCAGCGAAGGACAGGGCTTAGGGCAGCCCCAGCATTTT
j_call: TRBJ2-1; d_call: NA; clone_size: few; v_call: TRBV20-1; cdr3_aa: CSAPKSGSYNEQFF; cdr3_nt: TGCAGTGCTCCCAAAAGCGGCTCCTACAATGAGCAGTTCTTC
j_call: TRBJ2-3; d_call: TRBD2; clone_size: NA; v_call: TRBV15; cdr3_aa: CATNPSGYTDTQYF; cdr3_nt: TGTGCCACCAACCCTAGCGGGTACACAGATACGCAGTATTTT
j_call: TRBJ2-3; d_call: TRBD1; clone_size: few; v_call: TRBV5-5; cdr3_aa: CASSFGQASTDTQYF; cdr3_nt: TGTGCCAGCAGCTTCGGACAGGCAAGCACAGATACGCAGTATTTT
j_call: TRBJ2-1; d_call: NA; clone_size: NA; v_call: TRBV7-2; cdr3_aa: CASSLEQSSYNEQFF; cdr3_nt: TGTGCCAGCAGCTTAGAGCAGAGCTCCTACAATGAGCAGTTCTTC
j_call: TRBJ2-2; d_call: NA; clone_size: many; v_call: TRBV5-1; cdr3_aa: CASSLGAQDTGELFF; cdr3_nt: TGCGCCAGCAGCTTGGGGGCGCAGGATACCGGGGAGCTGTTTTTT
j_call: TRBJ2-2; d_call: NA; clone_size: many; v_call: TRBV5-1; cdr3_aa: CASSRDLANTGELFF; cdr3_nt: TGCGCCAGCAGCCGGGACTTGGCGAACACCGGGGAGCTGTTTTTT
j_call: TRBJ2-2; d_call: TRBD1; clone_size: many; v_call: TRBV12-3/TRBV12-4; cdr3_aa: CASSPGQGSTGELFF; cdr3_nt: TGTGCCAGCAGCCCGGGACAGGGGAGCACCGGGGAGCTGTTTTTT
j_call: TRBJ2-3; d_call: TRBD2; clone_size: few; v_call: TRBV10-3; cdr3_aa: CAIGAGGADTQYF; cdr3_nt: TGTGCCATAGGAGCGGGAGGGGCAGATACGCAGTATTTT
j_call: TRBJ1-1; d_call: NA; clone_size: few; v_call: TRBV12-3/TRBV12-4; cdr3_aa: CASTLSMNTEAFF; cdr3_nt: TGTGCCAGCACCCTCAGCATGAACACTGAAGCTTTCTTT
j_call: TRBJ2-7; d_call: TRBD1; clone_size: many; v_call: TRBV3-1; cdr3_aa: CASSEGQADYEQYF; cdr3_nt: TGTGCCAGCAGCGAGGGACAGGCTGACTACGAGCAGTACTTC
j_call: TRBJ2-1; d_call: NA; clone_size: many; v_call: TRBV12-3/TRBV12-4; cdr3_aa: CASSLRFRLGVSEQFF; cdr3_nt: TGTGCCAGCAGTTTGCGTTTCCGACTAGGGGTCAGTGAGCAGTTCTTC
j_call: TRBJ1-2; d_call: TRBD1; clone_size: NA; v_call: TRBV20-1; cdr3_aa: CSARDREDRGYYGYTF; cdr3_nt: TGCAGTGCTAGAGATCGGGAGGACAGGGGTTACTATGGCTACACCTTC
j_call: TRBJ2-5; d_call: NA; clone_size: NA; v_call: TRBV4-1; cdr3_aa: CASSQAPVDSAAYETQYF; cdr3_nt: TGCGCCAGCAGCCAAGCCCCCGTGGACTCAGCGGCGTACGAGACCCAGTACTTC
j_call: TRBJ2-3; d_call: NA; clone_size: many; v_call: TRBV20-1; cdr3_aa: CSGSFVGADTQYF; cdr3_nt: TGCAGTGGGAGTTTCGTAGGCGCAGATACGCAGTATTTT
j_call: TRBJ1-1; d_call: TRBD1; clone_size: many; v_call: TRBV10-3; cdr3_aa: CAISGTGQGTEAFF; cdr3_nt: TGTGCCATCAGTGGAACGGGACAGGGCACTGAAGCTTTCTTT
j_call: TRBJ2-2; d_call: NA; clone_size: many; v_call: TRBV9; cdr3_aa: CASSVRYTGELFF; cdr3_nt: TGTGCCAGCAGCGTTCGATACACCGGGGAGCTGTTTTTT
j_call: TRBJ2-7; d_call: NA; clone_size: NA; v_call: TRBV7-2; cdr3_aa: CASSSTTLGEQYF; cdr3_nt: TGTGCCAGCAGTTCGACTACACTGGGCGAGCAGTACTTC
j_call: TRBJ2-1; d_call: NA; clone_size: NA; v_call: TRBV3-1; cdr3_aa: CASSQDSRDRVF; cdr3_nt: TGTGCCAGCAGCCAAGATTCGAGGGATCGAGTCTTC
j_call: TRBJ2-7; d_call: TRBD2; clone_size: NA; v_call: TRBV3-1; cdr3_aa: CATSQVTSGSDEQYF; cdr3_nt: TGTGCCACCAGCCAAGTGACCAGCGGGAGCGACGAGCAGTACTTC